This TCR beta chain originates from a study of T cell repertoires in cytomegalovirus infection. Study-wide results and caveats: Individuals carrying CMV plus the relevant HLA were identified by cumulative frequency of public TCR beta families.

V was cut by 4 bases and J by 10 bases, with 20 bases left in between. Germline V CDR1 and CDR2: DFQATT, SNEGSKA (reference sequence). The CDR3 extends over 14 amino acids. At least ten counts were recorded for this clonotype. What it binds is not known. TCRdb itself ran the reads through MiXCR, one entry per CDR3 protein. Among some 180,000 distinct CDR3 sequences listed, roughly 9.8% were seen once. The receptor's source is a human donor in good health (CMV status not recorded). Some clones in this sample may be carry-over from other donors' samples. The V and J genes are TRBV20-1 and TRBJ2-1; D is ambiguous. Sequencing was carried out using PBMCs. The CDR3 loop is CSAIERFPSWEQFF. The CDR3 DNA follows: TGCAGTGCTATCGAGCGATTCCCCTCATGGGAGCAGTTCTTC.